This T cell receptor (beta chain) derives from a study of blood T cells in healthy people across ages. For the second PCR, which ran for roughly 6 to 12 cycles, a sample-barcoded 5' primer and a J-beta primer mix were used. One entry per CDR3 protein, called by TCRdb with MiXCR from the 5' RACE reads. In the table there are more than 650,000 distinct CDR3 sequences, approximately 53% of which are singletons. Trimming removed 3 bases from V and 0 bases from J, with 9 bases in between. Per the germline V gene, CDR1 is SGHRS and CDR2 is YFSETQ. The CDR3 loop spans 14 amino acids. Study-level findings and limits: Aged donors had fewer naive CD4+ cells and lower diversity than long-lived donors.

To note about this clonotype: The target antigen is unknown.

The chain carries TRBV5-1 and TRBJ2-5, with unresolved D. The sequenced material came from blood. This receptor was identified in an elderly man in good health. The CDR3 region is CASSSAQYQETQYF. The CDR3 DNA sequence: TGCGCCAGCAGCTCAGCCCAGTACCAAGAGACCCAGTACTTC.